The rows below give T cell receptor beta chains drawn from one sample of a study of shared clonotypes between healthy human individuals. Assay used: immunoSEQ multiplex PCR; TCRdb lists only in-frame clones, some missing. The profile shows 450,000 to 500,000 clones, around 79% of them singletons. Sequenced material: PBMCs. Receptors originate from a woman in her forties in good health. Some clones in this sample may be carry-over from other donors' samples. Both conserved end residues are part of each CDR3. A D gene is named only where the DNA matches it firmly. Expanded clones get a size class; other rows say once, few or many, or leave the size out.

clone_size j_call d_call v_call cdr3_nt cdr3_aa
NA TRBJ1-4 TRBD1 TRBV27 TGTGCCAGCAGACTCGGGACAGGGGTTGAAAAACTGTTTTTT CASRLGTGVEKLFF
once TRBJ2-7 TRBD2 TRBV13 TGTGCCAGCAGCTTAGGTGGCGGGAGGATCTCCTACGAGCAGTACTTC CASSLGGGRISYEQYF
NA TRBJ2-7 NA TRBV10-3 TGTGCCATCAGGACAGATCCCACCTACGAGCAGTACTTC CAIRTDPTYEQYF
once TRBJ2-7 NA TRBV4-1 TGCGCCAGCAGCCAACCAAGCTACCAAGACAGGAGAGAGCAGTACTTC CASSQPSYQDRREQYF
NA TRBJ2-7 NA TRBV11-2 TGTGCCAGCAGCCCTGCCCACGGCGACTACGAGCAGTACTTC CASSPAHGDYEQYF
NA TRBJ2-7 NA TRBV18 TGTGCCAGCTCACCACTACCCCCTACTGGGGCCGAGCAGTACTTC CASSPLPPTGAEQYF
NA TRBJ2-5 NA TRBV29-1 TGCAGCGCTCAAACCGGCGGAGGGGAGACCCAGTACTTC CSAQTGGGETQYF
NA TRBJ1-6 TRBD1 TRBV2 TGTGCCAGCAGTGAAAGGGTCAGGGGGGATTCACCCCTCCACTTT CASSERVRGDSPLHF
NA TRBJ2-2 NA TRBV19 TGTGCCAGTAGTATCCCGTGGCAGGGGGAGCTGTTTTTT CASSIPWQGELFF
NA TRBJ2-1 TRBD2 TRBV19 TGTGCCACCCAAGCGGGACCCTACAATGAGCAGTTCTTC CATQAGPYNEQFF
many TRBJ2-1 NA TRBV20-1 TGCAGTGCTACTAGGTCTGAGCAGTTCTTC CSATRSEQFF
NA TRBJ1-4 TRBD1 TRBV28 TGTGCCAGCAGTCAACGGGACAGATGGGGCAAAAAACTGTTTTTT CASSQRDRWGKKLFF
NA TRBJ1-5 NA TRBV19 TGTGCCAGTAGTATCGGTGGACGGCAGGGTAGCCAGCCCCAGCATTTT CASSIGGRQGSQPQHF
NA TRBJ2-1 NA TRBV4-1 TGCGCCAGCAGCCAATTAGACTTAGTCAGGTACAATGAGCAGTTCTTC CASSQLDLVRYNEQFF
NA TRBJ2-2 NA TRBV6-4 TGTGCCAGCTCAGAATCCAGCTACACCGGGGAGCTGTTTTTT CASSESSYTGELFF
NA TRBJ2-2 NA TRBV25-1 TGTGCCAGCAGTCGGGCAGAGGGCGGCGGGGAGCTGTTTTTT CASSRAEGGGELFF
NA TRBJ2-3 TRBD1 TRBV10-3 TGTGCCATCGGCGGACAGGGCACAGATACGCAGTATTTT CAIGGQGTDTQYF
many TRBJ2-2 NA TRBV18 TGTGCCAGCGGTATGACAGACATTGGTAACACCGGGGAGCTGTTTTTT CASGMTDIGNTGELFF
NA TRBJ2-5 TRBD1 TRBV25-1 TGTGCCAGCAGTGATTTGACAGGGTACCAAGAGACCCAGTACTTC CASSDLTGYQETQYF
NA TRBJ2-1 TRBD2 TRBV10-3 TGTGCCATCAGTGAGTCTAGGGGAGGGGCCAACAATGAGCAGTTCTTC CAISESRGGANNEQFF
NA TRBJ2-1 NA TRBV28 TGTGCCAGCAGCCGTAGGGGGGTGTCCTACAATGAGCAGTTCTTC CASSRRGVSYNEQFF
few TRBJ1-3 NA TRBV10-2 TGCGCCAGCAGTATTCAGGGGATCCCTGGAAACACCATATATTTT CASSIQGIPGNTIYF